Listed here is a single TCR beta chain. Its antigen remains unknown. Sequencing used immunoSEQ multiplex PCR; TCRdb keeps in-frame clones, though not all of them. The sample holds about 97,000 clones, approximately 81% seen once. The data originate from a study of T cell responses to AZD1222 COVID-19 vaccine. About the study: Second-dose schedules of about 4 or about 12 weeks were combined.

In germline, CDR1 is SQVTM, CDR2 ANQGSEA. The CDR3 totals 14 residues. Trimming left V 0 bases short and J 1 base short, with 9 bases between. Study-level findings and limits: A reported finding is that nearly half of spike-specific TCRs target unmutated variant regions. AZD1222 recipients seropositive at baseline numbered only six. Spike-specific TCR breadth and depth rose after two AZD1222 doses.

The sample here was peripheral blood, taken on day 0 of AZD1222 vaccination. This TCR was recovered from an adult in good health. V usage is TRBV29-1 and J usage is TRBJ1-1; D might be TRBD1 (6 bases). CDR3 protein: CSVEEGHPNTEAFF. The CDR3 nucleotides are TGCAGCGTTGAAGAGGGACACCCGAACACTGAAGCTTTCTTT.